This T cell receptor (beta chain) was obtained from a study of blood T cell repertoires in COVID-19. This CDR3 region has 20 residues. The V and J ends lost 2 bases and 1 base, in that order; junction bases with no gene match: 16. Germline V lookup: CDR1 LNHDA, CDR2 SQIVND (reference sequence). TCRdb keeps only in-frame clones here, not all; method: immunoSEQ multiplex PCR. The table shows about 230,000 clones, with roughly 84% occurring only once. Input material: peripheral blood. This receptor was obtained from a man aged 40-49 years who had recovered from COVID-19. The V call is TRBV19, the J call TRBJ2-7; 11 bases fit TRBD2. CDR3 in amino acids: CASSIRERRLAGGESYEQYF. CDR3 DNA: TGTGCCAGTAGTATAAGGGAGAGGAGGCTAGCGGGGGGAGAGTCCTACGAGCAGTACTTC.